The rows below give T cell receptor beta chains drawn from one sample of a study of T cells after yellow fever vaccination. In TCRdb, the 5' RACE reads were re-called with MiXCR into one record per CDR3 protein. The table has 350,000 to 550,000 distinct CDR3 sequences, under 20% seen once. The material was PBMCs, obtained before the yellow fever booster vaccination. The receptors here all came from a young man who received the YFV17D yellow fever vaccine. The CDR3 runs from the conserved cysteine through the conserved F or W. Fields, in order: clone size, D gene, V gene, J gene, CDR3 protein, CDR3 DNA. A D gene is named only where the DNA matches it firmly. Not all rows give a size; the values are once, few, many and, for expanded clones, a class.

clone_size: few
d_call: TRBD1
v_call: TRBV5-1
j_call: TRBJ2-7
cdr3_aa: CASSLSRTGREQYF
cdr3_nt: TGCGCCAGCAGCTTGAGCCGGACAGGGCGCGAGCAGTACTTC

clone_size: many
d_call: -
v_call: TRBV5-6
j_call: TRBJ2-7
cdr3_aa: CASSPGQDEQYF
cdr3_nt: TGTGCCAGCAGCCCCGGTCAGGACGAGCAGTACTTC

clone_size: -
d_call: -
v_call: TRBV4-3
j_call: TRBJ2-5
cdr3_aa: CASSLVFGALETQYF
cdr3_nt: TGCGCCAGCAGCCTTGTTTTCGGGGCGTTAGAGACCCAGTACTTC

clone_size: -
d_call: -
v_call: TRBV12-5
j_call: TRBJ2-1
cdr3_aa: CASGLEVGNEQFF
cdr3_nt: TGTGCTAGTGGTTTGGAGGTGGGGAATGAGCAGTTCTTC

clone_size: -
d_call: -
v_call: TRBV9
j_call: TRBJ1-2
cdr3_aa: CASSVAGEGYGYTF
cdr3_nt: TGTGCCAGCAGCGTAGCTGGGGAAGGCTATGGCTACACCTTC

clone_size: -
d_call: TRBD1
v_call: TRBV24-1
j_call: TRBJ1-1
cdr3_aa: CATSDVFRGTGLEAFF
cdr3_nt: TGTGCCACCAGTGACGTCTTCCGAGGGACAGGGCTTGAAGCTTTCTTT

clone_size: few
d_call: -
v_call: TRBV7-3
j_call: TRBJ2-2
cdr3_aa: CASSTELKNTGELFF
cdr3_nt: TGTGCCAGCAGCACAGAGCTAAAGAACACCGGGGAGCTGTTTTTT

clone_size: few
d_call: TRBD1
v_call: TRBV5-1
j_call: TRBJ1-1
cdr3_aa: CASSGKGTGFVGTEAFF
cdr3_nt: TGCGCCAGCAGCGGGAAGGGGACAGGGTTCGTAGGGACTGAAGCTTTCTTT

clone_size: -
d_call: -
v_call: TRBV14
j_call: TRBJ2-5
cdr3_aa: CASSQGAGTGEETQYF
cdr3_nt: TGTGCCAGCAGCCAAGGGGCCGGGACCGGTGAAGAGACCCAGTACTTC

clone_size: -
d_call: TRBD1
v_call: TRBV3-1
j_call: TRBJ2-7
cdr3_aa: CASSLRDRNYEQYF
cdr3_nt: TGTGCCAGCAGCCTCCGGGACAGGAACTACGAGCAGTACTTC

clone_size: -
d_call: -
v_call: TRBV20-1
j_call: TRBJ2-3
cdr3_aa: CSPFWGAADTQYF
cdr3_nt: TGCAGCCCGTTTTGGGGGGCTGCAGATACGCAGTATTTT

clone_size: -
d_call: TRBD2
v_call: TRBV20-1
j_call: TRBJ2-3
cdr3_aa: CSARAGSGGAATQYF
cdr3_nt: TGCAGTGCTAGAGCTGGTAGCGGGGGGGCCGCTACGCAGTATTTT

clone_size: -
d_call: -
v_call: TRBV10-3
j_call: TRBJ1-5
cdr3_aa: CAINSHGEPQHF
cdr3_nt: TGTGCCATCAATTCTCATGGGGAGCCCCAGCATTTT

clone_size: few
d_call: -
v_call: TRBV7-9
j_call: TRBJ1-5
cdr3_aa: CASSLGPRRGSNQPQHF
cdr3_nt: TGTGCCAGCAGCTTAGGACCACGACGCGGTAGCAATCAGCCCCAGCATTTT

clone_size: few
d_call: TRBD1
v_call: TRBV20-1
j_call: TRBJ1-4
cdr3_aa: CSARTGGNEKLFF
cdr3_nt: TGCAGTGCTAGGACAGGGGGGAATGAAAAACTGTTTTTT

clone_size: -
d_call: -
v_call: TRBV7-9
j_call: TRBJ2-1
cdr3_aa: CASQESSYNEQFF
cdr3_nt: TGTGCCAGCCAGGAGAGCTCCTACAATGAGCAGTTCTTC

clone_size: -
d_call: -
v_call: TRBV6-2/TRBV6-3
j_call: TRBJ1-5
cdr3_aa: CASSYGSWGARSNQPQHF
cdr3_nt: TGTGCCAGCAGTTACGGGTCCTGGGGCGCCAGGAGCAATCAGCCCCAGCATTTT

clone_size: few
d_call: -
v_call: TRBV12-3/TRBV12-4
j_call: TRBJ2-2
cdr3_aa: CASSPWATGELFF
cdr3_nt: TGTGCCAGCAGCCCCTGGGCAACCGGGGAGCTGTTTTTT

clone_size: few
d_call: -
v_call: TRBV5-1
j_call: TRBJ1-6
cdr3_aa: CASSSGQFRGNSPLHF
cdr3_nt: TGCGCCAGCAGCAGTGGACAGTTTCGAGGGAATTCACCCCTCCACTTT

clone_size: few
d_call: TRBD1
v_call: TRBV5-5
j_call: TRBJ1-6
cdr3_aa: CASSLRDSDNSPLHF
cdr3_nt: TGTGCCAGCAGCTTACGGGACAGCGATAATTCACCCCTCCACTTT

clone_size: -
d_call: -
v_call: TRBV19
j_call: TRBJ1-5
cdr3_aa: CASSIGSQPQHF
cdr3_nt: TGTGCCAGTAGTATAGGGAGCCAGCCCCAGCATTTT

clone_size: -
d_call: TRBD1
v_call: TRBV5-1
j_call: TRBJ2-6
cdr3_aa: CASSEQGAGANVLTF
cdr3_nt: TGCGCCAGCAGCGAACAGGGGGCTGGGGCCAACGTCCTGACTTTC

clone_size: few
d_call: TRBD2
v_call: TRBV7-2
j_call: TRBJ2-2
cdr3_aa: CASSLSGGAPGELFF
cdr3_nt: TGTGCCAGCAGCTTGAGCGGGGGGGCCCCCGGGGAGCTGTTTTTT

clone_size: many
d_call: -
v_call: TRBV24-1
j_call: TRBJ1-1
cdr3_aa: CALRGGTEAFF
cdr3_nt: TGTGCTTTACGAGGGGGCACTGAAGCTTTCTTT

clone_size: -
d_call: -
v_call: TRBV12-3/TRBV12-4
j_call: TRBJ1-2
cdr3_aa: CASSPTEASGYTF
cdr3_nt: TGTGCCAGCAGCCCCACGGAGGCCAGCGGCTACACCTTC

clone_size: -
d_call: -
v_call: TRBV5-1
j_call: TRBJ1-1
cdr3_aa: CASSDTEGTEAFF
cdr3_nt: TGCGCCAGCAGCGATACAGAAGGCACTGAAGCTTTCTTT

clone_size: few
d_call: -
v_call: TRBV27
j_call: TRBJ2-7
cdr3_aa: CASRPTQGPNYEQYF
cdr3_nt: TGTGCCAGCAGACCGACACAGGGTCCTAACTACGAGCAGTACTTC

clone_size: -
d_call: TRBD1
v_call: TRBV2
j_call: TRBJ2-5
cdr3_aa: CASSKTGAETQYF
cdr3_nt: TGTGCCAGCAGTAAAACAGGGGCGGAGACCCAGTACTTC

clone_size: few
d_call: TRBD2
v_call: TRBV7-2
j_call: TRBJ2-5
cdr3_aa: CASSLWASGSSGETQYF
cdr3_nt: TGTGCCAGCAGCTTGTGGGCTAGCGGGAGCTCGGGAGAGACCCAGTACTTC

clone_size: -
d_call: TRBD2
v_call: TRBV7-2
j_call: TRBJ2-2
cdr3_aa: CASSLGGGGAYTGELFF
cdr3_nt: TGTGCCAGCAGCTTAGGAGGCGGGGGGGCATACACCGGGGAGCTGTTTTTT

clone_size: few
d_call: TRBD1
v_call: TRBV4-1
j_call: TRBJ2-7
cdr3_aa: CASSLRTGGWREQYF
cdr3_nt: TGCGCCAGCAGCCTCCGCACAGGGGGTTGGCGCGAGCAGTACTTC

clone_size: many
d_call: -
v_call: TRBV7-8
j_call: TRBJ1-2
cdr3_aa: CASSWVVSNGYTF
cdr3_nt: TGTGCCAGCAGCTGGGTGGTCTCGAATGGCTACACCTTC

clone_size: -
d_call: -
v_call: TRBV20-1
j_call: TRBJ2-2
cdr3_aa: CSARAPAVAGELFF
cdr3_nt: TGCAGTGCTAGAGCGCCCGCGGTTGCCGGGGAGCTGTTTTTT

clone_size: few
d_call: TRBD2
v_call: TRBV11-2
j_call: TRBJ2-1
cdr3_aa: CASVGGGSSYNEQFF
cdr3_nt: TGTGCCAGCGTAGGCGGGGGAAGCTCCTACAATGAGCAGTTCTTC

clone_size: -
d_call: -
v_call: TRBV27
j_call: TRBJ2-3
cdr3_aa: CASSLVGEYTDTQYF
cdr3_nt: TGTGCCAGCAGTTTAGTTGGGGAGTACACAGATACGCAGTATTTT

clone_size: -
d_call: -
v_call: TRBV2
j_call: TRBJ1-1
cdr3_aa: CASREFDGGTEAFF
cdr3_nt: TGTGCCAGCAGAGAATTCGACGGGGGGACTGAAGCTTTCTTT

clone_size: -
d_call: -
v_call: TRBV20-1
j_call: TRBJ2-1
cdr3_aa: CSARDRGSSYNEQFF
cdr3_nt: TGCAGTGCTAGAGATCGCGGTAGCTCCTACAATGAGCAGTTCTTC

clone_size: few
d_call: -
v_call: TRBV5-1
j_call: TRBJ2-5
cdr3_aa: CASSFDPDGEETQYF
cdr3_nt: TGCGCCAGCAGCTTCGACCCTGACGGCGAGGAGACCCAGTACTTC

clone_size: many
d_call: -
v_call: TRBV7-2
j_call: TRBJ2-7
cdr3_aa: CASSLVSEQYF
cdr3_nt: TGCGCCAGCAGCTTGGTTAGCGAGCAGTACTTC

clone_size: few
d_call: -
v_call: TRBV5-1
j_call: TRBJ2-7
cdr3_aa: CASSFGFGSTYEQYF
cdr3_nt: TGCGCCAGCAGCTTCGGGTTTGGGAGTACCTACGAGCAGTACTTC

clone_size: few
d_call: -
v_call: TRBV5-1
j_call: TRBJ2-1
cdr3_aa: CASSLGPGAKDEQFF
cdr3_nt: TGCGCCAGCAGCTTGGGGCCGGGGGCCAAGGATGAGCAGTTCTTC

clone_size: -
d_call: -
v_call: TRBV6-5
j_call: TRBJ2-3
cdr3_aa: CASSGGRVRDTQYF
cdr3_nt: TGTGCCAGCAGTGGGGGCAGGGTGAGGGATACGCAGTATTTT

clone_size: few
d_call: TRBD2
v_call: TRBV20-1
j_call: TRBJ2-1
cdr3_aa: CSARRLAGGYSYNEQFF
cdr3_nt: TGCAGTGCTAGACGGCTAGCGGGGGGATATTCCTACAATGAGCAGTTCTTC

clone_size: -
d_call: TRBD1
v_call: TRBV20-1
j_call: TRBJ2-5
cdr3_aa: CSASGTGGETQYF
cdr3_nt: TGCAGTGCTAGCGGGACAGGGGGGGAGACCCAGTACTTC

clone_size: -
d_call: TRBD1
v_call: TRBV4-1
j_call: TRBJ2-7
cdr3_aa: CASSPGTGGSYEQYF
cdr3_nt: TGCGCCAGCAGCCCCGGGACAGGGGGCTCCTACGAGCAGTACTTC

clone_size: few
d_call: -
v_call: TRBV7-2
j_call: TRBJ2-3
cdr3_aa: CASSSPGLPNTQYF
cdr3_nt: TGTGCCAGCAGCTCCCCAGGACTACCGAATACGCAGTATTTT

clone_size: few
d_call: -
v_call: TRBV2
j_call: TRBJ1-2
cdr3_aa: CASSVSYGYTF
cdr3_nt: TGTGCCAGCAGTGTTAGCTATGGCTACACCTTC

clone_size: -
d_call: -
v_call: TRBV5-1
j_call: TRBJ2-6
cdr3_aa: CASSGTIGANVLTF
cdr3_nt: TGCGCCAGCAGCGGCACTATAGGCGCCAACGTCCTGACTTTC

clone_size: -
d_call: TRBD1
v_call: TRBV6-2/TRBV6-3
j_call: TRBJ1-1
cdr3_aa: CAGGTGEVTEAFF
cdr3_nt: TGTGCCGGGGGGACAGGGGAAGTCACTGAAGCTTTCTTT

clone_size: many
d_call: -
v_call: TRBV29-1
j_call: TRBJ1-1
cdr3_aa: CSVHTPGAGTEAFF
cdr3_nt: TGCAGCGTCCATACACCGGGCGCGGGCACTGAAGCTTTCTTT

clone_size: few
d_call: TRBD2
v_call: TRBV6-1
j_call: TRBJ2-1
cdr3_aa: CASSEGKRGAGPYNEQFF
cdr3_nt: TGTGCCAGCAGTGAAGGGAAGCGGGGGGCCGGCCCCTACAATGAGCAGTTCTTC

clone_size: few
d_call: TRBD1
v_call: TRBV2
j_call: TRBJ1-2
cdr3_aa: CASRTTGDGYTF
cdr3_nt: TGTGCCAGCAGGACCACAGGGGATGGCTACACCTTC

clone_size: few
d_call: -
v_call: TRBV20-1
j_call: TRBJ1-2
cdr3_aa: CSATGLYGYTF
cdr3_nt: TGCAGTGCTACAGGGCTCTATGGCTACACCTTC

clone_size: -
d_call: -
v_call: TRBV9
j_call: TRBJ1-1
cdr3_aa: CASSPIGGNTEAFF
cdr3_nt: TGTGCCAGCAGCCCAATTGGAGGTAACACTGAAGCTTTCTTT

clone_size: -
d_call: TRBD1
v_call: TRBV24-1
j_call: TRBJ2-7
cdr3_aa: CATSDDRGQRNEQYF
cdr3_nt: TGTGCCACCAGTGACGACAGGGGGCAAAGGAACGAGCAGTACTTC

clone_size: -
d_call: TRBD1
v_call: TRBV9
j_call: TRBJ1-5
cdr3_aa: CASSVSGTAAQPQHF
cdr3_nt: TGTGCCAGCAGCGTCTCTGGGACAGCGGCTCAGCCCCAGCATTTT

clone_size: -
d_call: TRBD1
v_call: TRBV5-1
j_call: TRBJ1-1
cdr3_aa: CASSLVGTVTEAFF
cdr3_nt: TGCGCCAGCAGCTTGGTGGGGACAGTCACTGAAGCTTTCTTT

clone_size: many
d_call: -
v_call: TRBV5-1
j_call: TRBJ2-2
cdr3_aa: CASSLAPNTGELFF
cdr3_nt: TGCGCCAGCAGCTTGGCACCCAACACCGGGGAGCTGTTTTTT